A selection of T cell receptor beta chains follows, all from one sample in a study of CD8 T cells in Susac syndrome. TCRdb analysed the immunoSEQ multiplex PCR reads with MiXCR anew, one entry per CDR3 protein. The sample shows 200,000 to 300,000 distinct CDR3 sequences, around 96% of them seen only once. Sequenced sample: CD4+ T cells from PBMCs. These receptors all stem from a human donor with Susac syndrome. Both conserved end residues are trimmed from each CDR3.

CDR3 protein,V gene,CDR3 length,J gene
ASSLVVTAFSGANVLT,TRBV7-8,16,TRBJ2-6
ASSWRQGNTEAF,TRBV12-3/TRBV12-4,12,TRBJ1-1
SAEQGTGNTIY,TRBV20-1,11,TRBJ1-3
ATSSARQGNQPQH,TRBV15,13,TRBJ1-5
ASSGNTIY,TRBV9,8,TRBJ1-3
ASSQTSGGGQETQY,TRBV12-3/TRBV12-4,14,TRBJ2-5
AWSPRTSGHETQY,TRBV30,13,TRBJ2-5
ATSRRTGADEQY,TRBV15,12,TRBJ2-7
ASSFVSGGLTEAF,TRBV7-9,13,TRBJ1-1
SARAQAGGYNEQF,TRBV20-1,13,TRBJ2-1
ASSLRGLNTGELF,TRBV27,13,TRBJ2-2
ASSLSGTRRAF,TRBV7-2,11,TRBJ1-1
ASSINRGYEAF,TRBV12-3/TRBV12-4,11,TRBJ1-1
ASSLVARTLH,TRBV27,10,TRBJ2-5
ASSPRDTGVEQF,TRBV4-1,12,TRBJ2-1
ASSIVQRNYGYT,TRBV19,12,TRBJ1-2
ATGASGALGQPQH,TRBV10-3,13,TRBJ1-5
SVDVGVNTEAF,TRBV29-1,11,TRBJ1-1
ASSPSTPNEQY,TRBV5-1,11,TRBJ2-7
ASSEGGQY,TRBV6-1,8,TRBJ2-7
ASSQNPVRAGANVLT,TRBV3-1,15,TRBJ2-6
SVECSQVSYEQY,TRBV29-1,12,TRBJ2-7
ASSGGSSTGELF,TRBV12-3/TRBV12-4,12,TRBJ2-2
SVNPGLGETQY,TRBV29-1,11,TRBJ2-5
ASTSFPPLQVDEQF,TRBV27,14,TRBJ2-1
ASSYGRGGVVGQETQY,TRBV6-6,16,TRBJ2-5
ASSVTEETQY,TRBV9,10,TRBJ2-5
ASSRTSGSYEQY,TRBV2,12,TRBJ2-7
ASRDQYSNQPQH,TRBV12-3/TRBV12-4,12,TRBJ1-5
ASSLRSGRVY,TRBV27,10,TRBJ2-7
ASSQDWKNTGELF,TRBV4-1,13,TRBJ2-2
SVVGQADTEAF,TRBV29-1,11,TRBJ1-1
AIRTDSGANVLT,TRBV10-3,12,TRBJ2-6
AWSVGAVNTEAF,TRBV30,12,TRBJ1-1
ATGLAGVNEQF,TRBV19,11,TRBJ2-1
ASSLVWEETQY,TRBV7-9,11,TRBJ2-5
ASSSSQGWTEAF,TRBV2,12,TRBJ1-1
ASSAMGRRQF,TRBV11-2,10,TRBJ2-1
ASSAMTSGITGELF,TRBV5-1,14,TRBJ2-2
SVQMSTGRDQPQH,TRBV29-1,13,TRBJ1-5
ASSLDIWGHNEQF,TRBV7-3,13,TRBJ2-1
ASSGSWSYEQY,TRBV6-2/TRBV6-3,11,TRBJ2-7
SVAWDLGNQPQH,TRBV29-1,12,TRBJ1-5
ASSLGASGRNIQY,TRBV11-2,13,TRBJ2-4
ATTDTTDTQH,TRBV24-1,10,NA
ASRVDSNTEAF,TRBV6-4,11,TRBJ1-1
ASSQAGGRTSTDTQY,TRBV4-1,15,TRBJ2-3
ASSSENYGYT,TRBV28,10,TRBJ1-2
SVGSSGSYNEQF,TRBV29-1,12,TRBJ2-1
ASGLGAWDEQF,TRBV9,11,TRBJ2-1
ASSPRGSSSQY,TRBV5-4,11,TRBJ2-5
SAGRDRGIEQY,TRBV20-1,11,TRBJ2-7
ASSPYENQEYYGYT,TRBV4-1,14,TRBJ1-2
ASSETSIVSYEQY,TRBV25-1,13,TRBJ2-7
ASSHGSYEQY,TRBV14,10,TRBJ2-7
SARGTARNQPQH,TRBV20-1,12,TRBJ1-5